This T cell receptor (beta chain) was profiled in a study of blood T cell repertoires in COVID-19. Whole-study context: The United States, Italy and Spain supplied acute and convalescent COVID-19 samples. In each case, the material was cDNA or gDNA derived from T cells, B-cell-depleted T cells, or PBMCs.

Seattle researchers signed up patients amid active infection and tracked them longitudinally. Germline V gives CDR1 LNHDA, CDR2 SQIVND (reference sequence). V dropped 6 bases and J dropped 5 bases, with 22 bases sitting between them. The CDR3 sequence is 16 residues long. Under the authors' procedure: Nucleated cell number was recorded as an estimate derived from reference gene primer amplification. The repertoire was sequenced with immunoSEQ multiplex PCR; TCRdb's copy has only in-frame clones and lacks some. Clonal size and the V and J genes are those of that table, whereas D and trimming came from the DNA. The sample consists of about 360,000 clones, 75% to 90% of them appearing once.

Sequenced: peripheral blood. The chain links TRBV19 to TRBJ1-1, with D possibly matching TRBD1 (5 bases). The sequence came from a woman aged 55-69 years with COVID-19, enrolled during active disease. Here the CDR3 reads CASSHQPGTAGTEAFF. The CDR3 DNA sequence: TGTGCCAGTAGCCACCAACCCGGGACCGCGGGGACTGAAGCTTTCTTT.